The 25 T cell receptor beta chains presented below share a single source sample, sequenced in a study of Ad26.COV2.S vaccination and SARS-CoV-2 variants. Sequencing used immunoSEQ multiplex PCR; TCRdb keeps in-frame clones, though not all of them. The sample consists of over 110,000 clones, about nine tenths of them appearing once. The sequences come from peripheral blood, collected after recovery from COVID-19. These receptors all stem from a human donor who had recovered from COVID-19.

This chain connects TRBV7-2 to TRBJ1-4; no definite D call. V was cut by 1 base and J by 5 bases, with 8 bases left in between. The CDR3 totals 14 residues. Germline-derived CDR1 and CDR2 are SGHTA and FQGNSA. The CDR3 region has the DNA TGTGCCAGCAGCTTAGTTCCCGGGAATGAAAAACTGTTTTTT. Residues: CASSLVPGNEKLFF.

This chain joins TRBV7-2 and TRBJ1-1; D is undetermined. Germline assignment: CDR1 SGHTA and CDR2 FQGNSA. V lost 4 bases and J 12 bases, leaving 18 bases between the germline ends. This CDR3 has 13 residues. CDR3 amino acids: CASSSERLSRTFF. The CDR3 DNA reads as TGTGCCAGCAGCTCCGAGCGACTGAGTCGAACTTTCTTT.

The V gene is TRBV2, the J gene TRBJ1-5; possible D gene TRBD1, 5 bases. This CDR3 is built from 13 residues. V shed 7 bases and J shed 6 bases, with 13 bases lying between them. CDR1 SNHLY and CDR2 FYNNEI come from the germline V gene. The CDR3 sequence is CASNPGGVQPQHF. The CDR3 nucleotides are TGTGCCAGCAACCCGGGAGGGGTTCAGCCCCAGCATTTT.

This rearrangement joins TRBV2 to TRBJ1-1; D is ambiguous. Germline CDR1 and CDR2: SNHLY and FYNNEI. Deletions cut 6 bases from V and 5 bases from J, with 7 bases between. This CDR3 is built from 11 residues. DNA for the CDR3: TGTGCCAGCAGGGGAGGGACTGAAGCTTTCTTT. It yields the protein CASRGGTEAFF.

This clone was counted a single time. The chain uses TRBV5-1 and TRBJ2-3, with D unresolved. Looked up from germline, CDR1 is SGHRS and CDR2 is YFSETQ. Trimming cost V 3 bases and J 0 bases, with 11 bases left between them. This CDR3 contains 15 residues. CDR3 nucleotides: TGCGCCAGCAGCTCGGCGGCCACTAGCACAGATACGCAGTATTTT. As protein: CASSSAATSTDTQYF.

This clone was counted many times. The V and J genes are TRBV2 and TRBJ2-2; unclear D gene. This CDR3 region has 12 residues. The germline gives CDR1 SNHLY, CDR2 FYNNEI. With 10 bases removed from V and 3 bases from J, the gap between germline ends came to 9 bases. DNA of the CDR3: TGTGCCACCGCACTGGACACCGGGGAGCTGTTTTTT. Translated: CATALDTGELFF.

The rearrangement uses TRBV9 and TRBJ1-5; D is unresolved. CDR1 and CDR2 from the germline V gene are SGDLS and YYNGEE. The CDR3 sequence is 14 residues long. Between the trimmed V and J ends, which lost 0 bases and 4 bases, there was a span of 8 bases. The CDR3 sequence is CASSVAGINQPQHF. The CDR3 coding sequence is TGTGCCAGCAGCGTAGCAGGCATAAATCAGCCCCAGCATTTT.

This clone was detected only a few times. For the CDR3, the DNA is TGTGCCAGCAGCGGTTCTAGCCTCACCGGGGAGCTGTTTTTT. This gives the protein CASSGSSLTGELFF. The chain recombines TRBV9 with TRBJ2-2; D possibly corresponds to TRBD2 (5 bases). V lost 3 bases and J lost 4, with 10 bases in between. This CDR3 has 14 amino acids. Germline V gives CDR1 SGDLS, CDR2 YYNGEE. Variable domain in full (rest from reference TRBV9 and TRBJ2-2): DSGVTQTPKHLITATGQRVTLRCSPRSGDLSVYWYQQSLDQGLQFLIQYYNGEERAKGNILERFSAQQFPDLHSELNLSSLELGDSALYFCASSGSSLTGELFFGEGSRLTVL.

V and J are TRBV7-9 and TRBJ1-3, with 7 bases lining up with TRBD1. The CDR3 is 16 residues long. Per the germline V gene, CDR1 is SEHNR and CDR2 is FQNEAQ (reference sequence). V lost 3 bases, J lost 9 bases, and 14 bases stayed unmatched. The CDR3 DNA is TGTGCCAGCAGCTTCCAAGGGACAGCGCTACGAGGCACCATATATTTT. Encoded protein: CASSFQGTALRGTIYF.

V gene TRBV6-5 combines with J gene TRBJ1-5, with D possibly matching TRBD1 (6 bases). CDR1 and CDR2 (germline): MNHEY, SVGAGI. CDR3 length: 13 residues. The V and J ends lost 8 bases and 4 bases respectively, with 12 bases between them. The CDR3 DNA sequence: TGTGCCAGCGGGGACACCCAAAATCAGCCCCAGCATTTT. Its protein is CASGDTQNQPQHF.

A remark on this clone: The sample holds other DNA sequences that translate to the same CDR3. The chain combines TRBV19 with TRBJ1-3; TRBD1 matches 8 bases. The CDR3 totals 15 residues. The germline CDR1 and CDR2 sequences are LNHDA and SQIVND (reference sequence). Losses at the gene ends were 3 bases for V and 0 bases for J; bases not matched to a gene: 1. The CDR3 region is CASSIDRGSGNTIYF. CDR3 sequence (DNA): TGTGCCAGTAGTATCGACAGGGGCTCTGGAAACACCATATATTTT.

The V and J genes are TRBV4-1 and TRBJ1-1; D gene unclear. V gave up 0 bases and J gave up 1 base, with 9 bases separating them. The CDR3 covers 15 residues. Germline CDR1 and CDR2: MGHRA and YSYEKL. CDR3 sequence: CASSQDLRGNTEAFF. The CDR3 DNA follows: TGCGCCAGCAGCCAAGATCTTCGGGGGAACACTGAAGCTTTCTTT.

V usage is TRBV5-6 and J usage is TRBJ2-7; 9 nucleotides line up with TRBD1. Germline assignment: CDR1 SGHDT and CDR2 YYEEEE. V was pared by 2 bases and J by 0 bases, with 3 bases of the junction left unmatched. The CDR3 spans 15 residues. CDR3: CASSFWDRDSYEQYF. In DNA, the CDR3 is TGTGCCAGCAGCTTCTGGGACAGGGACTCCTACGAGCAGTACTTC.

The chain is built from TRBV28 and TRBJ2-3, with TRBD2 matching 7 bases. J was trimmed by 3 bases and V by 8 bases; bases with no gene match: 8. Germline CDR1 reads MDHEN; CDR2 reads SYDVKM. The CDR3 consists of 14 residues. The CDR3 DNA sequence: TGTGCCAGCCGAACCCCGGGACTAACAGATACGCAGTATTTT. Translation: CASRTPGLTDTQYF.

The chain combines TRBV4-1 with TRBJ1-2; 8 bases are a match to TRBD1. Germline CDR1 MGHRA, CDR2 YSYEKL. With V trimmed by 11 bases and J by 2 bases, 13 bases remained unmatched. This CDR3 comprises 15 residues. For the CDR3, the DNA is TGCGCCCCCCGCCCACTCGGACAGGGCAACTATGGCTACACCTTC. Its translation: CAPRPLGQGNYGYTF.

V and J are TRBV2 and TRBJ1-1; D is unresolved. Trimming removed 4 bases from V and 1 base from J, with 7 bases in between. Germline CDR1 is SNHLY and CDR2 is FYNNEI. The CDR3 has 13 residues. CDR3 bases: TGTGCCAGCAGTGCGTGGGAGAACACTGAAGCTTTCTTT. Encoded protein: CASSAWENTEAFF.

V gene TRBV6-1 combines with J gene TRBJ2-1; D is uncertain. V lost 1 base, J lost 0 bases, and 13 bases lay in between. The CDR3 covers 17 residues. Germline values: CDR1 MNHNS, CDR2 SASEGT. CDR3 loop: CASSEEGLYSSYNEQFF. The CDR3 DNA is TGTGCCAGCAGTGAAGAGGGCCTTTATAGCTCCTACAATGAGCAGTTCTTC.

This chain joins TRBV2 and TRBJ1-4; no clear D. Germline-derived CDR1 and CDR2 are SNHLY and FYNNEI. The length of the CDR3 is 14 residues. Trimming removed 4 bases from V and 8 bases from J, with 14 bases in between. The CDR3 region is CASSGQSWEEKLFF. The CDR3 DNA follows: TGTGCCAGCAGTGGACAATCCTGGGAGGAAAAACTGTTTTTT.

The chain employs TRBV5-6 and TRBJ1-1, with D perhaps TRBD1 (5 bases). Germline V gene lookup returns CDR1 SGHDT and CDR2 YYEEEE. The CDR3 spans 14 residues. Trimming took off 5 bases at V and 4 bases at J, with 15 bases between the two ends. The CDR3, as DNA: TGTGCCAGCAGAGCACCCAGGGATTCCACTGAAGCTTTCTTT. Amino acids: CASRAPRDSTEAFF. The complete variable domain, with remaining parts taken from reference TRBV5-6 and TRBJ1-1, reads DAGVTQSPTHLIKTRGQQVTLRCSPKSGHDTVSWYQQALGQGPQFIFQYYEEEERQRGNFPDRFSGHQFPNYSSELNVNALLLGDSALYLCASRAPRDSTEAFFGQGTRLTVV.

CDR3 in amino acids: CASSFGGGVRNEQFF. CDR3 coding DNA: TGTGCCAGCAGCTTTGGGGGAGGGGTTCGCAATGAGCAGTTCTTC. The V gene is TRBV5-6, the J gene TRBJ2-1, with 7 bases aligning to TRBD2. V lost 2 bases to trimming and J lost 6 bases; unmatched junction nucleotides: 8. The length of the CDR3 is 15 residues. The germline CDR1 and CDR2 sequences are SGHDT and YYEEEE. Supplemented by reference TRBV5-6 and TRBJ2-1, the full variable domain reads DAGVTQSPTHLIKTRGQQVTLRCSPKSGHDTVSWYQQALGQGPQFIFQYYEEEERQRGNFPDRFSGHQFPNYSSELNVNALLLGDSALYLCASSFGGGVRNEQFFGPGTRLTVL.

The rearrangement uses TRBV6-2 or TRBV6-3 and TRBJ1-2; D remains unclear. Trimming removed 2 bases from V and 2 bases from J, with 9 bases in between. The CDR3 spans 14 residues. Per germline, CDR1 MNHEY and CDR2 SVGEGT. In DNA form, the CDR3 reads TGTGCCAGCAGTTACCCGGCGGTAAACTATGGCTACACCTTC. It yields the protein CASSYPAVNYGYTF.

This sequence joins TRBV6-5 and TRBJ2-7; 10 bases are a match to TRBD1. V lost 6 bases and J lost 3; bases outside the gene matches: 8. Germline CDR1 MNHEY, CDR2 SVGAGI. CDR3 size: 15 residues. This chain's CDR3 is CASSLGTGDFYEQYF. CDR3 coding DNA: TGTGCCAGCAGCCTCGGGACAGGGGACTTCTACGAGCAGTACTTC.

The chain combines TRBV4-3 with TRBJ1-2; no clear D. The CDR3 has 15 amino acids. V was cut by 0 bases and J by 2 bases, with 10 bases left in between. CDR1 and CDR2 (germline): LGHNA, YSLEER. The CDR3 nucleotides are TGCGCCAGCAGCCAAGAAGACGGAGGAAACTATGGCTACACCTTC. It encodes CASSQEDGGNYGYTF.

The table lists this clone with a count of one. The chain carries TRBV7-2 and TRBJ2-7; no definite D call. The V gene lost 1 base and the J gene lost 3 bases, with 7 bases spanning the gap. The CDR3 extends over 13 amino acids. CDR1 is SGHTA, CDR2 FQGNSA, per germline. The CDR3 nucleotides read TGTGCCAGCAGCTTAGGTCTCTACTACGAGCAGTACTTC. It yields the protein CASSLGLYYEQYF.

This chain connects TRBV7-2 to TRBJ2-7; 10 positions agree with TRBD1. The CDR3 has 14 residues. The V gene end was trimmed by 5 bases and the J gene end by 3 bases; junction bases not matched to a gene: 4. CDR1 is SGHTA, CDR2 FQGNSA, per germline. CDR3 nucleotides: TGTGCCAGCAGCCGGGACAGGGGTTACTACGAGCAGTACTTC. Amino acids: CASSRDRGYYEQYF.